Listed below are T cell receptor beta chains from one sample, sequenced in a study of T cell responses to AZD1222 COVID-19 vaccine. Data came from immunoSEQ multiplex PCR; TCRdb stores just in-frame clones and leaves some out. The sample lists some 130,000 clones, 80% to 90% occurring once. Sequencing used peripheral blood, obtained 28 days after the second AZD1222 dose. The source is an adult who received the AZD1222 COVID-19 vaccine. The CDR3 runs from the conserved cysteine through the conserved F or W. A D gene is named only where the DNA matches it firmly. The size of a clone is reported for some rows only, either as once, few or many, or as a class for expanded clones.

j_call v_call d_call clone_size cdr3_nt cdr3_aa
TRBJ1-2 TRBV11-1 . . TGTGCCAGCAGCTTGAAGGGCTATGGCTACACCTTC CASSLKGYGYTF
TRBJ2-3 TRBV6-5 . few TGTGCCAGCAGTTCCCGGGGGGCAGTCACAGATACGCAGTATTTT CASSSRGAVTDTQYF
TRBJ2-5 TRBV5-1 TRBD2 . TGCGCCAGCAGCTTGAATAGGGCTAGCGGGATGGGAGAGACCCAGTACTTC CASSLNRASGMGETQYF
TRBJ1-4 TRBV30 . . TGTGCCTGGACCCCACGGGAAGGTCTTGCAACTAATGAAAAACTGTTTTTT CAWTPREGLATNEKLFF
TRBJ1-1 TRBV5-1 . . TGCGCCAGCAGCGGCGGATCAGGGGAAGGGATTTGGAACACTGAAGCTTTCTTT CASSGGSGEGIWNTEAFF
TRBJ2-1 TRBV19 TRBD2 . TGTGCCAGTAGTAGGGGACTAGCGGTCTACAATGAGCAGTTCTTC CASSRGLAVYNEQFF
TRBJ2-5 TRBV7-7 TRBD2 . TGTGCTAGCAGCTTAGGGGAACTAGCGGGGGGGCAAGAGACCCAGTACTTC CASSLGELAGGQETQYF
TRBJ1-1 TRBV21-1 . . TGTGCCAGCAGCGGCGCAGCAGGGGGGAACACTGAAGCTTTCTTT CASSGAAGGNTEAFF
TRBJ1-6 TRBV6-6 TRBD1 . TGTGCCAGCAGTCCCACCGGGACAGGGGGAGAAAATTCACCCCTCCACTTT CASSPTGTGGENSPLHF
TRBJ1-2 TRBV27 . . TGTGCCAGCAGTTTATCTCCCCACGGGGGGGCTTATGGCTACACCTTC CASSLSPHGGAYGYTF
TRBJ2-4 TRBV6-5 TRBD2 . TGTGCCAGCACTGGGCAGGGAGGGAACATTCAGTACTTC CASTGQGGNIQYF
TRBJ2-7 TRBV30 . . TGTGCCTGGAGGGCCGGGGGCGGCGAGCAGTACTTC CAWRAGGGEQYF
TRBJ2-7 TRBV5-1 TRBD1 . TGCGCCAGCAGCTTGGTAACAGGGGGCCACGAGCAGTACTTC CASSLVTGGHEQYF
TRBJ2-1 TRBV6-1 TRBD2 . TGTGCCAGCAGTGAAGCGCGAGGGACTAGGGATGAGCAGTTCTTC CASSEARGTRDEQFF
TRBJ2-5 TRBV13 . . TGTGCCAGCAGCTTTCCTCAGGGATCCCAAGAGACCCAGTACTTC CASSFPQGSQETQYF
TRBJ1-2 TRBV4-3 TRBD1 . TGCGCCAGCAGCCAAGCTGGACAGGACCTCTGGGGCTACACCTTC CASSQAGQDLWGYTF
TRBJ1-6 TRBV10-3 . . TGTGCCATCAGTGACGAAGGGGTCTTAGCCCCCCTCCACTTT CAISDEGVLAPLHF
TRBJ2-1 TRBV10-1 TRBD2 . TGCGCCAGCAGTCAATTTAGCGGGAGGGGATACAATGAGCAGTTCTTC CASSQFSGRGYNEQFF
TRBJ1-2 TRBV29-1 TRBD1 . TGCAGCGACCTATGGACAGGAGAAAACTATGGCTACACCTTC CSDLWTGENYGYTF
TRBJ2-5 TRBV3-1/TRBV3-2 . . TGTGCCAGCAGCCAAGATTTGGGAGTAGAGACCCAGTACTTC CASSQDLGVETQYF
TRBJ1-2 TRBV3-1/TRBV3-2 . . TGTGCCAGCAGCCAAGGTCGGGGGCAGGGCTATGGCTACACCTTC CASSQGRGQGYGYTF
TRBJ2-2 TRBV6-1 TRBD1 . TGTGCCAGCAGTGCGACGACCGGGACAGGGGGCGATTCATGGACCGGGGAGCTGTTTTTT CASSATTGTGGDSWTGELFF
TRBJ2-7 TRBV10-1 TRBD2 few TGCGCCAGCAGTGACGGACTAGCTGATGAGCAGTACTTC CASSDGLADEQYF
TRBJ1-1 TRBV10-3 . . TGTGCCATCAGTGAGAGTCTGGGTAGGTACACTGAAGCTTTCTTT CAISESLGRYTEAFF
TRBJ1-5 TRBV28 . . TGTGCCAGCAGTAATACAGGCTTTTCGTTCGCAAGCAATCAGCCCCAGCATTTT CASSNTGFSFASNQPQHF
TRBJ2-5 TRBV10-3 . . TGTGCCATCAGTGCTGGCACGCATCAAGAGACCCAGTACTTC CAISAGTHQETQYF
TRBJ1-5 TRBV6-6 TRBD1 . TGTGCCAGCAGTCCTTATAAACAGGGGAGTCATAGCAATCAGCCCCAGCATTTT CASSPYKQGSHSNQPQHF
TRBJ2-3 TRBV6-1 TRBD1 . TGTGCCAGCAGTGAGAGGGGGCCCGGAGATACGCAGTATTTT CASSERGPGDTQYF
TRBJ1-2 TRBV18 . . TGTGCCAGCTCACCAGGGGATTACTATGGCTACACCTTC CASSPGDYYGYTF
TRBJ2-3 TRBV10-2 TRBD2 . TGCGCCAGCAGTGTGCTAGCGGGAGAAATAGATACGCAGTATTTT CASSVLAGEIDTQYF
TRBJ1-4 TRBV29-1 . . TGCAGCGTTCGGAGTAATGAAAAACTGTTTTTT CSVRSNEKLFF
TRBJ2-1 TRBV11-3 TRBD1 . TGTGCCAGCAGCTTAGATGGACAGGGTTCCTACAATGAGCAGTTCTTC CASSLDGQGSYNEQFF
TRBJ1-1 TRBV14 . . TGTGCCAGCAGCCAAGGGGATTTGTGGTTGAACACTGAAGCTTTCTTT CASSQGDLWLNTEAFF
TRBJ1-1 TRBV30 . . TGTGCCTGGAATTGGGAGGGCTATGCCACTGAAGCTTTCTTT CAWNWEGYATEAFF
TRBJ1-1 TRBV2 . once TGTGCCAGCAGTGTCATGGCCAACACTGAAGCTTTCTTT CASSVMANTEAFF
TRBJ1-1 TRBV4-3 . . TGCGCCAGCAGCCAAGATCCGCCCCCGTTGAACACTGAAGCTTTCTTT CASSQDPPPLNTEAFF
TRBJ1-4 TRBV5-1 TRBD1 . TGCGCCAGCAGCTGGAGTAGCAGGGGGCGGAAGGAAAAACTGTTTTTT CASSWSSRGRKEKLFF
TRBJ1-5 TRBV18 TRBD1 once TGTGCCAGCTCCCTCAACTCCGGGACAGGGGACAATCAGCCCCAGCATTTT CASSLNSGTGDNQPQHF
TRBJ1-2 TRBV6-1 . . TGTGCCAGCAGTGAAGGCGGGGTCGGCTATGGCTACACCTTC CASSEGGVGYGYTF
TRBJ1-1 TRBV7-9 . few TGTGCCAGCAGAGATCAAACTGAAGCTTTCTTT CASRDQTEAFF
TRBJ2-1 TRBV11-2 . once TGTGCCAGCACCTCTGGGGTGGGAGGCTACAATGAGCAGTTCTTC CASTSGVGGYNEQFF
TRBJ1-2 TRBV27 TRBD1 . TGTGCCAGCAGTTTGCGAGGGGGCGACTATGGCTACACCTTC CASSLRGGDYGYTF
TRBJ2-1 TRBV7-9 . once TGTGCCAGCAGCTTAAATCCGCAATCCTACAATGAGCAGTTCTTC CASSLNPQSYNEQFF
TRBJ1-3 TRBV7-2 TRBD1 . TGTGCCAGCAGCCTCCAGGGGGCAGGGGGGTTCTCTGGAAACACCATATATTTT CASSLQGAGGFSGNTIYF
TRBJ2-7 TRBV5-6 . . TGTGCCAGCAGCTTGGGGCTAGTTGGAAGGGGCGAGCAGTACTTC CASSLGLVGRGEQYF
TRBJ1-1 TRBV10-3 . . TGTGCCATCAGAGGGACGGACGAAGCTTTCTTT CAIRGTDEAFF